Shown below are 20 T cell receptor beta chains from a single sample sequenced in a study of a mutant IDH1 vaccine in newly diagnosed glioma. Time point given: week 5, during vaccination. Mutant IDH1 20-mer peptide, at 300 ug, made up each vaccine dose, with topical imiquimod. Measured with immunoSEQ multiplex PCR; TCRdb has only the in-frame clones, and not every one. This table holds nearly 30,000 clones, around 90% found once. The antigens of these receptors remain unknown. Sequenced material: peripheral blood mononuclear cells (PBMCs), taken from a glioma patient whose treatment included an IDH1 peptide vaccine. These receptors were obtained from a woman aged 40 to 50 with glioma. Some clones in this sample may be carry-over from other donors' samples.

V is TRBV28 and J is TRBJ1-2, with no clear D. Germline assignment: CDR1 MDHEN and CDR2 SYDVKM. The V and J ends lost 2 bases and 2 bases respectively, with 24 bases between them. This CDR3 comprises 19 residues. CDR3 nucleotides: TGTGCCAGCAGTTTAATTGTGATACTTGGGCCGAACGGCAACTATGGCTACACCTTC. It codes for CASSLIVILGPNGNYGYTF.

The chain joins TRBV7-2 to TRBJ1-1, with unresolved D. The V gene's germline CDR1 is SGHTA and CDR2 FQGNSA. The CDR3 spans 15 residues. Trimming took off 4 bases at V and 4 bases at J, with 16 bases between the two ends. The CDR3 nucleotides are TGTGCCAGCAGCTCTTCGGCCGGTGGGGTCACTGAAGCTTTCTTT. It encodes CASSSSAGGVTEAFF.

This chain uses TRBV10-3 with TRBJ1-4; D uncertain. CDR3 size: 14 residues. Looked up from germline, CDR1 is ENHRY and CDR2 is SYGVKD. V was cut by 6 bases and J by 8 bases, with 16 bases left in between. Here the CDR3 reads CAISDGSSAEKLFF. The CDR3 DNA is TGTGCCATCAGCGACGGTTCGTCGGCGGAAAAACTGTTTTTT.

This chain uses TRBV10-3 with TRBJ2-5; D gene unclear. This CDR3 has 13 amino acids. Germline-derived CDR1 and CDR2 are ENHRY and SYGVKD. V lost 4 bases, J lost 1 base, and 7 bases lay in between. CDR3 protein: CAISVYSQETQYF. The DNA for the CDR3 is TGTGCCATCAGTGTATACAGCCAAGAGACCCAGTACTTC.

The gene calls are TRBV5-1 and TRBJ2-7; 8 positions match TRBD1. With V trimmed by 4 bases and J by 6 bases, 3 bases remained unmatched. Per the germline V gene, CDR1 is SGHRS and CDR2 is YFSETQ. This CDR3 contains 12 residues. The CDR3 DNA follows: TGCGCCAGCAGCCCGACAGGGGTCGAGCAGTACTTC. Translation gives CASSPTGVEQYF.

V is TRBV28 and J is TRBJ2-5; D might be TRBD1 or TRBD2, each matching 6 bases. Trimming shortened V by 2 bases and J by 5 bases, and 15 bases separated the two germline ends. Germline-derived CDR1 and CDR2 are MDHEN and SYDVKM. This CDR3 region has 15 residues. In nucleotides, the CDR3 is TGTGCCAGCAGTTTAGAGGGTAGGGGGGTCGAGACCCAGTACTTC. Translation: CASSLEGRGVETQYF.

This chain uses TRBV7-2 with TRBJ1-1; D gene uncertain. Trimming took off 1 base at V and 3 bases at J, with 9 bases between the two ends. The CDR3 length is 14 residues. Germline V CDR1 and CDR2: SGHTA, FQGNSA. The CDR3 bases are TGTGCCAGCAGCTTAGTGACCGGGGACACTGAAGCTTTCTTT. Protein: CASSLVTGDTEAFF.

The chain couples TRBV4-1 to TRBJ1-6; D is perhaps TRBD1 (6 bases). V lost 4 bases and J lost 7, with 17 bases in between. Germline values: CDR1 MGHRA, CDR2 YSYEKL. This CDR3 has 16 amino acids. As DNA, the CDR3 is TGCGCCAGCAGCCGGACTCCAACAGGGACCAATTCACCCCTCCACTTT. It yields the protein CASSRTPTGTNSPLHF.

The chain couples TRBV5-1 to TRBJ2-7; 10 bases align to TRBD1. V gave up 4 bases and J gave up 4 bases; unmatched junction bases: 8. CDR1 is SGHRS, CDR2 YFSETQ, per germline. CDR3 size: 15 residues. CDR3 DNA: TGCGCCAGCAGCCGGGTTGGGACAGGGGTATACGAGCAGTACTTC. Residues: CASSRVGTGVYEQYF. Full variable domain (outside the CDR3, taken from reference TRBV5-1 and TRBJ2-7): KAGVTQTPRYLIKTRGQQVTLSCSPISGHRSVSWYQQTPGQGLQFLFEYFSETQRNKGNFPGRFSGRQFSNSRSEMNVSTLELGDSALYLCASSRVGTGVYEQYFGPGTRLTVT.

The chain carries TRBV28 and TRBJ1-1; D is perhaps TRBD1 (5 bases). Germline CDR1 MDHEN, CDR2 SYDVKM. The V gene lost 5 bases and the J gene lost 4 bases, with 20 bases spanning the gap. The CDR3 length is 16 residues. The CDR3 here is CASSPPLLLQGTEAFF. Here the CDR3 DNA reads TGTGCCAGCAGTCCCCCCCTTTTACTCCAGGGCACTGAAGCTTTCTTT.

This clone was seen only once. The chain has TRBV4-2 and TRBJ1-5; D not resolved. Trimming removed 0 bases from V and 0 bases from J, with 15 bases in between. The CDR3 is made up of 18 amino acids. The germline V gene has CDR1 LGHNA and CDR2 YNFKEQ. In nucleotides, the CDR3 is TGTGCCAGCAGCCAAGAAAGCCCCGCGGGAGTTAGCAATCAGCCCCAGCATTTT. Translating gives CASSQESPAGVSNQPQHF.

The chain uses TRBV29-1 and TRBJ1-2; D uncertain. CDR1 and CDR2 (germline): SQVTM, ANQGSEA. The V gene lost 4 bases and the J gene lost 6 bases, with 15 bases spanning the gap. The CDR3 length is 13 residues. DNA for the CDR3: TGCAGCGTTGGAGGCTCAGATACCGATGGCTACACCTTC. Amino acid sequence: CSVGGSDTDGYTF.

The chain couples TRBV7-9 to TRBJ1-1, with D hard to call. Germline values: CDR1 SEHNR, CDR2 FQNEAQ (reference sequence). This CDR3 spans 14 amino acids. V dropped 2 bases and J dropped 2 bases, with 9 bases sitting between them. The CDR3 nucleotides are TGTGCCAGCAGCTTAACCAGAGCCAACACTGAAGCTTTCTTT. It translates to CASSLTRANTEAFF.

The rearrangement links TRBV7-9 to TRBJ2-1; D gene ambiguous. This CDR3 has 13 residues. CDR1 SEHNR and CDR2 FQNEAQ come from the germline V gene (reference sequence). V lost 5 bases and J lost 4, with 9 bases in between. DNA for the CDR3: TGTGCCAGCAGCGGGCAGCTATACAATGAGCAGTTCTTC. It is translated as CASSGQLYNEQFF. The full variable domain, completed using reference TRBV7-9 and TRBJ2-1, is DTGVSQNPRHKITKRGQNVTFRCDPISEHNRLYWYRQTLGQGPEFLTYFQNEAQLEKSRLLSDRFSAERPKGSFSTLEIQRTEQGDSAMYLCASSGQLYNEQFFGPGTRLTVL.

This chain connects TRBV5-4 to TRBJ1-3, with D unresolved. Deletions cut 4 bases from V and 7 bases from J, with 12 bases between. The CDR3 spans 13 residues. Looked up from germline, CDR1 is SGHNT and CDR2 is YYREEE (reference sequence). The CDR3 DNA reads TGTGCCAGCAGCGTCGGCACAGAGAACACCATATATTTT. It encodes CASSVGTENTIYF.

CDR3 protein: CASSLDGTADYGYTF. CDR3 coding DNA: TGCGCCAGCAGCCTAGACGGAACGGCGGACTATGGCTACACCTTC. V gene TRBV5-1 combines with J gene TRBJ1-2; D remains ambiguous. In germline, CDR1 is SGHRS, CDR2 YFSETQ. CDR3 length: 15 residues. Trimming left V 4 bases short and J 3 bases short, with 16 bases between.

The J gene is TRBJ2-1, the V gene TRBV4-2; D is unclear. The ends were cut back, 2 bases at V and 5 bases at J, with 22 bases in the middle. This CDR3 spans 18 amino acids. CDR1 and CDR2 (germline): LGHNA, YNFKEQ. CDR3 sequence (DNA): TGTGCCAGCAGCCAACACTATCGGAGCTCGGCGAACAACAATGAGCAGTTCTTC. Translated: CASSQHYRSSANNNEQFF.

The chain is built from TRBV12-5 and TRBJ2-2; D possibly corresponds to TRBD1 (5 bases). The CDR3 totals 13 residues. Germline V gene data show CDR1 as LGHNT and CDR2 as FRNRAP. Deletions cut 8 bases from V and 1 base from J, with 8 bases between. The CDR3 reads CASWGQNTGELFF. The DNA of the CDR3 is TGTGCTAGTTGGGGCCAGAACACCGGGGAGCTGTTTTTT.

There are a few counts of this clone. V usage is TRBV29-1 and J usage is TRBJ2-1; 13 bases map to TRBD2. J lost 7 bases, V lost 6 bases, and 12 bases had no gene match. Germline V gene data show CDR1 as SQVTM and CDR2 as ANQGSEA. This CDR3 region has 16 residues. The CDR3: CSVALLAGGPRNEQFF. Written as DNA, the CDR3 is TGCAGCGTCGCCCTACTAGCGGGAGGGCCTAGGAATGAGCAGTTCTTC.

The chain has TRBV5-1 and TRBJ2-2; the D gene is possibly TRBD2 (6 bases). This CDR3 has 16 residues. Germline V gives CDR1 SGHRS, CDR2 YFSETQ. V dropped 4 bases and J dropped 1 base, with 14 bases sitting between them. The CDR3 reads CASSPAVGGNTGELFF. CDR3 DNA sequence: TGCGCCAGCAGCCCCGCTGTCGGGGGGAACACCGGGGAGCTGTTTTTT.